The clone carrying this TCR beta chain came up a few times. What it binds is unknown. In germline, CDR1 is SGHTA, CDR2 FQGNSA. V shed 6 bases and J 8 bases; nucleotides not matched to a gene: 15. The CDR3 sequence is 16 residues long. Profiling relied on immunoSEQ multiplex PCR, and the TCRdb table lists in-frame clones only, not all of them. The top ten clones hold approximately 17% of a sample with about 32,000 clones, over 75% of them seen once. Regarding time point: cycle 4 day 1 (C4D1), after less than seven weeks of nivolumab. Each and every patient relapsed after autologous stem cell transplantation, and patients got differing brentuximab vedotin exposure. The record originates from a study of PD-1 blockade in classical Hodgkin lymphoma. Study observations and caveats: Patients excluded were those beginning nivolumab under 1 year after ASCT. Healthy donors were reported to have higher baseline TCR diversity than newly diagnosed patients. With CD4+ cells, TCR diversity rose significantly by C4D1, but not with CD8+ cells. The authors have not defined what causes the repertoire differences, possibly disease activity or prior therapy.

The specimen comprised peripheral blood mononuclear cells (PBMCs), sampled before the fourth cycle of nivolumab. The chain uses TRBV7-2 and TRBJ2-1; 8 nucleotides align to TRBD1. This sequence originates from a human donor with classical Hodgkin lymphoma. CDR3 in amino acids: CASRPTGGTGGYEQFF. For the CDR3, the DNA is TGTGCCAGCAGACCAACAGGGGGAACTGGGGGCTATGAGCAGTTCTTC.